This TCR beta chain came from a study of T cells in Graves' hyperthyroidism and ophthalmopathy. The overall study: Peripheral blood was secured at the point of initial diagnosis, before any treatment.

Whole-study results and caveats: Ophthalmopathy prediction by the model preceded onset by a median roughly 6 months.

This clonotype was counted between two and nine times. Its specificity is unknown. RNA transcripts provided the source from which TCR beta CDR3 regions were amplified. The TCR CDR3 first-round RT-PCR relied on the HTBI primer set. TCRdb recomputed calls from the multiplex PCR reads with MiXCR, one row per CDR3 protein. The data contain over 700,000 distinct CDR3 sequences, approximately 36% of them singletons. Pregnant or lactating patients were excluded, as were those with uncontrolled infection or other autoimmune disease. This TCR was recovered from a woman between 40 and 55 years old with Graves' hyperthyroidism. Sample: blood.

The CDR3 spells CASSPLNGPNSPLHF. The CDR3 coding sequence is TGTGCCAGCAGTCCTCTCAACGGACCTAATTCACCCCTCCACTTT. The V gene is TRBV12-3 or TRBV12-4, the J gene TRBJ1-6; D unresolved. CDR3 length equals 15 residues. Trimming took off 5 bases at V and 6 bases at J, with 14 bases between the two ends.